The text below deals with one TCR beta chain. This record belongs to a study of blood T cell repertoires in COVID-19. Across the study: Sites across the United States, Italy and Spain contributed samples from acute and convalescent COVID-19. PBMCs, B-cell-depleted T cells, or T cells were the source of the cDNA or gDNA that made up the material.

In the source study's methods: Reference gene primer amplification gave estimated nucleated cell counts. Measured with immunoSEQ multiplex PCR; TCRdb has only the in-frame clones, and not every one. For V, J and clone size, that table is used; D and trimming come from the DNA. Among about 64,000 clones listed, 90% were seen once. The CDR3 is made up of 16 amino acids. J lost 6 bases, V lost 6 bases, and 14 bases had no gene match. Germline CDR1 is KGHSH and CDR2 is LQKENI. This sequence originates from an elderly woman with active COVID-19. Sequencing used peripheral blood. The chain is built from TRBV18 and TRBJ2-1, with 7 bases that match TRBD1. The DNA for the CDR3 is TGTGCCAGCTCCCCCTCGACAGGGTACCGCGGCAATGAGCAGTTCTTC. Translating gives CASSPSTGYRGNEQFF.